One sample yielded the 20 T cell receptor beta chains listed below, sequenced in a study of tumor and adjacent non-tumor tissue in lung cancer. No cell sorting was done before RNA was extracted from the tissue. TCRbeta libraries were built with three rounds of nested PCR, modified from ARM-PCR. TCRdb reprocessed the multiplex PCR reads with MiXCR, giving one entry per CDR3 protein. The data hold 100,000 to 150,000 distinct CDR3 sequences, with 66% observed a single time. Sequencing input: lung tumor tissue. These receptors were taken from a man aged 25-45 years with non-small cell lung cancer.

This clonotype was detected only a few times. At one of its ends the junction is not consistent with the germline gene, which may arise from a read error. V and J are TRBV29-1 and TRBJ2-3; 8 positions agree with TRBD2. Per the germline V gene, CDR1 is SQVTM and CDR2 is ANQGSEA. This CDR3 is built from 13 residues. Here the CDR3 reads CSARGGFADTQYF. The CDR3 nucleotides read TGTAGTGCCCGGGGGGGGTTCGCAGATACGCAGTATTTT.

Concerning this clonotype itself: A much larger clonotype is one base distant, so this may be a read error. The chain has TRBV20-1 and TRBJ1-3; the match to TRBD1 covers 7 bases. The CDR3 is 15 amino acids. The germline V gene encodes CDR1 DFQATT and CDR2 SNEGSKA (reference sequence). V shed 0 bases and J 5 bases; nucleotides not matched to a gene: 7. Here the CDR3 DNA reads TGCAGTGCTAGAGATTCGCCAGGGGGACGAAACACCATATATTTT. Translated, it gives CSARDSPGGRNTIYF.

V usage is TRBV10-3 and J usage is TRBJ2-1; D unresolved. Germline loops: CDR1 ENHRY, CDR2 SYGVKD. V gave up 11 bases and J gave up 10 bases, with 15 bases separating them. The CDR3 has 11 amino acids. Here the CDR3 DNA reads TGTGCCGTCACTGATGACGGAGAGCAGTTCTTC. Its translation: CAVTDDGEQFF.

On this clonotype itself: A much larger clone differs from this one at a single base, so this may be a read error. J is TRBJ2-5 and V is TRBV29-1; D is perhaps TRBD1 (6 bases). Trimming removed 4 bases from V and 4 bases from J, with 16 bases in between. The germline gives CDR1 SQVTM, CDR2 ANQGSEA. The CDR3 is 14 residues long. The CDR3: CSVGGGTHRETQYF. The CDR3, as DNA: TGCAGCGTTGGAGGGGGTACCCACAGAGAGACCCAGTACTTC.

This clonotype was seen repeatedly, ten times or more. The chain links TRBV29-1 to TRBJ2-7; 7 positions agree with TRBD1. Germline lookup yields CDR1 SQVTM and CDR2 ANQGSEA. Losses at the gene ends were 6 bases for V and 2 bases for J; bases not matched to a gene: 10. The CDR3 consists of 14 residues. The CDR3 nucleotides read TGCAGCGTACACGAACCCGGGACAGCCTACGAGCAGTACTTC. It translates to CSVHEPGTAYEQYF.

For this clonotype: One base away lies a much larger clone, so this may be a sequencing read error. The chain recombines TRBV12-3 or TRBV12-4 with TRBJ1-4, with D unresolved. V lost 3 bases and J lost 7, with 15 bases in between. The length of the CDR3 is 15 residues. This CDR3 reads CASSFSWEIGEKLFF. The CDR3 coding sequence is TGTGCCAGCAGTTTTTCATGGGAGATTGGTGAAAAACTGTTTTTT.

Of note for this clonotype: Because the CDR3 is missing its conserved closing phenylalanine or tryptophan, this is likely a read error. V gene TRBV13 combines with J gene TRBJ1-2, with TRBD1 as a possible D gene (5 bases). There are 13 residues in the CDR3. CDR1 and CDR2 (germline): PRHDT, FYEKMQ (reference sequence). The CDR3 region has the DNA TGTGCCGGCAGCTTAGGGGTAGACTATGACTACACCGTC. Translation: CAGSLGVDYDYTV.

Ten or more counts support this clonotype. CDR3 amino acids: CASRRQSVGYTF. Written as DNA, the CDR3 is TGTGCCAGCAGGAGACAGAGTGTCGGCTACACCTTC. The chain carries TRBV12-3 or TRBV12-4 and TRBJ1-2; TRBD1 might be the D (5 bases). The CDR3 sequence is 12 residues long. The V end was cut by 6 bases, the J end by 8 bases, with 13 bases between.

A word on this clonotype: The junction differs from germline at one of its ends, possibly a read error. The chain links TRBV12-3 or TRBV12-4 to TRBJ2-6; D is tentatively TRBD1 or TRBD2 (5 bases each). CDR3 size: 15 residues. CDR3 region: CAGSFEGPGANVLTF. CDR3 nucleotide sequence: TGTGCCGGCAGTTTTGAGGGGCCTGGAGCCAACGTCCTGACTTTC.

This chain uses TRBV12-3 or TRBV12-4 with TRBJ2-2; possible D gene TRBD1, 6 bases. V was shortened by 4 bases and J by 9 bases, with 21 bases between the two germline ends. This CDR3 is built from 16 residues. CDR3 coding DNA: TGTGCCAGCAGTTCCTCAGGGGATGGGAAAACCTGGGAGCTGTTTTTT. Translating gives CASSSSGDGKTWELFF.

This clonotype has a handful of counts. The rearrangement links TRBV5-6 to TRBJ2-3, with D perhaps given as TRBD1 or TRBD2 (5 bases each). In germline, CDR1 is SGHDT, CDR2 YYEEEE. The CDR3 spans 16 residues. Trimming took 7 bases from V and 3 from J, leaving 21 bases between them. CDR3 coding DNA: TGTGCCAGCGCCCAAGGGGACGGCTGGGGAACAGATACGCAGTATTTT. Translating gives CASAQGDGWGTDTQYF.

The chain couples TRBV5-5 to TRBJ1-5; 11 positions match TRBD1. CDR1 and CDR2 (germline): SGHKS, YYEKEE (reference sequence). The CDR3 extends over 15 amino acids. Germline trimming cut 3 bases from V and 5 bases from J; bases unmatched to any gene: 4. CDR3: CASSSRTGGDQPQHF. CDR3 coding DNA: TGTGCCAGCAGCTCCCGGACAGGGGGCGATCAGCCCCAGCATTTT. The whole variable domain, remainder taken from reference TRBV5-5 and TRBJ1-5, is DAGVTQSPTHLIKTRGQQVTLRCSPISGHKSVSWYQQVLGQGPQFIFQYYEKEERGRGNFPDRFSARQFPNYSSELNVNALLLGDSALYLCASSSRTGGDQPQHFGDGTRLSIL.

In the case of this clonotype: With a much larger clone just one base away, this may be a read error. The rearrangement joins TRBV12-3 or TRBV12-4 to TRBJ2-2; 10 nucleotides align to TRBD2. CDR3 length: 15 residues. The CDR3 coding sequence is TGTGCCAACAGTTTAGCGGGGGGAAACACCGGGGAGCTGTTTTTT. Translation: CANSLAGGNTGELFF.

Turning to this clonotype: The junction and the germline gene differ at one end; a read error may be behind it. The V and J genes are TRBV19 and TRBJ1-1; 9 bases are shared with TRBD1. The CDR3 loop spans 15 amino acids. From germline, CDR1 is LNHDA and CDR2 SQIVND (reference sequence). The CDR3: CVSSIPLGTGQEAFF. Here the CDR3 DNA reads TGTGTCAGTAGTATTCCATTAGGGACAGGGCAAGAAGCTTTCTTT.

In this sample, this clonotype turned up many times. CDR3 sequence reads: CASTTSGGREQYF. The CDR3 DNA reads as TGTGCCAGCACCACTAGCGGGGGGCGCGAGCAGTACTTC. This sequence joins TRBV6-2 or TRBV6-3 and TRBJ2-7; TRBD2 matches at 12 bases. Germline-derived CDR1 and CDR2 are MNHEY and SVGEGT. The CDR3 is 13 residues long. Trimming removed 7 bases from V and 6 bases from J; junction bases left unmatched: 4.

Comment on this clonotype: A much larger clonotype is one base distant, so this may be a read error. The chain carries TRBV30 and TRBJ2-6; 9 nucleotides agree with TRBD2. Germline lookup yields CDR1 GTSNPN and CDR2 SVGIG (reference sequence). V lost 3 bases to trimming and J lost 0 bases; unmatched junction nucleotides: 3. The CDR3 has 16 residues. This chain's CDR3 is CAWRGLATSGANVLTF. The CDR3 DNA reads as TGTGCCTGGAGGGGACTAGCCACCTCTGGGGCCAACGTCCTGACTTTC.

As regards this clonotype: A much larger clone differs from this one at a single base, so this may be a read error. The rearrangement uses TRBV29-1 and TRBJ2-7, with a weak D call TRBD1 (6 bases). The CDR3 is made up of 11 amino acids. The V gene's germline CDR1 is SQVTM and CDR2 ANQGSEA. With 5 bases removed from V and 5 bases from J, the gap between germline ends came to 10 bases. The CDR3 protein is CSVWDNNEQYF. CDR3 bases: TGCAGCGTTTGGGACAACAACGAGCAGTACTTC.

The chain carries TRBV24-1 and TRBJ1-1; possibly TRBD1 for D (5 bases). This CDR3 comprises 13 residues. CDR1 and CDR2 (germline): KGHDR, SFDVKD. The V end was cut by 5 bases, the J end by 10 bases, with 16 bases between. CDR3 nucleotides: TGTGCCACCAGTGGAGGGGCAAAGGCTGGAGCTTTCTTT. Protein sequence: CATSGGAKAGAFF.

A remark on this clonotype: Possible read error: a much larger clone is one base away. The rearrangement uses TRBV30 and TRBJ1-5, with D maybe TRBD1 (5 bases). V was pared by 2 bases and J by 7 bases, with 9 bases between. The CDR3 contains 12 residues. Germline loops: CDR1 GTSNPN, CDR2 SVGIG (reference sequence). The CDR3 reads CAWSTRGQPQHF. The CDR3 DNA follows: TGTGCCTGGAGTACAAGGGGCCAGCCCCAGCATTTT.

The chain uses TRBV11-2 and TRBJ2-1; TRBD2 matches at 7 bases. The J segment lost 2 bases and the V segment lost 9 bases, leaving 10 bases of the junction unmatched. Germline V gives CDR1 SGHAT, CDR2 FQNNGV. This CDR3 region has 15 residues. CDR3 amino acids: CARSPSRGAYNEQFF. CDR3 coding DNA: TGTGCCAGAAGTCCCAGTCGGGGGGCCTACAATGAGCAGTTCTTC.